The 15 T cell receptor beta chains in this list originate from one sample, sequenced in a study of OX40 agonist ivuxolimab in advanced cancers. Clones were read by immunoSEQ multiplex PCR, and TCRdb kept only the in-frame ones, dropping some. The sample holds approximately 61,000 clones, nearly 90% seen once. Here the sequenced sample was CD4+ or CD8+ T cells sorted from blood, taken in a trial of the OX40 agonist ivuxolimab. These receptors were taken from an adult with an advanced solid tumor such as melanoma, head and neck, liver or kidney cancer.

This clone has more than one count but fewer than ten. The rearrangement uses TRBV5-6 and TRBJ2-2; D uncertain. The length of the CDR3 is 15 residues. The V end lost 1 base, the J end lost 5 bases, and 12 bases lay between the germline ends. Germline CDR1 reads SGHDT; CDR2 reads YYEEEE. The DNA of the CDR3 is TGTGCCAGCAGCTTGTGGGATTCCGGTACCGGGGAGCTGTTTTTT. Protein: CASSLWDSGTGELFF.

This sequence joins TRBV29-1 and TRBJ2-1, with D possibly TRBD2 on 5 matching bases. Deletions cut 3 bases from V and 9 bases from J, with 15 bases between. In germline, CDR1 is SQVTM, CDR2 ANQGSEA. The CDR3 totals 13 residues. The CDR3 spells CSVDKGSRGEQFF. CDR3 DNA: TGCAGCGTTGATAAAGGTTCTCGGGGTGAGCAGTTCTTC.

This clone occurred a few times. The chain joins TRBV4-1 to TRBJ1-4; 10 bases map to TRBD1. V dropped 2 bases and J dropped 7; count of bases not matched to a gene: 4. The V gene's germline CDR1 is MGHRA and CDR2 YSYEKL. This CDR3 spans 15 amino acids. The CDR3 loop is CASSQPGQGPEKLFF. The CDR3 DNA reads as TGCGCCAGCAGCCAACCGGGACAGGGGCCTGAAAAACTGTTTTTT.

This chain joins TRBV6-1 and TRBJ2-7; TRBD1 matches at 10 bases. Per the germline V gene, CDR1 is MNHNS and CDR2 is SASEGT. The CDR3 loop spans 15 amino acids. J gave up 5 bases and V 5 bases, and 9 bases lay outside the gene matches. CDR3 region: CASSPLDRGLNEQYF. DNA of the CDR3: TGTGCCAGCAGTCCACTAGACAGGGGGCTGAACGAGCAGTACTTC.

The chain uses TRBV5-1 and TRBJ1-4; no clear D gene. Germline CDR1 SGHRS, CDR2 YFSETQ. V gave up 0 bases and J gave up 4 bases, with 7 bases separating them. This CDR3 comprises 14 residues. Here the CDR3 DNA reads TGCGCCAGCAGCTTGGATCAGAGTAATGAAAAACTGTTTTTT. Protein product: CASSLDQSNEKLFF.

V and J are TRBV19 and TRBJ2-7; 7 bases match TRBD1. V dropped 3 bases and J dropped 1; count of bases not matched to a gene: 9. The V gene's germline CDR1 is LNHDA and CDR2 SQIVND (reference sequence). This CDR3 has 16 amino acids. CDR3: CASSIPGRGRSYEQYF. CDR3 sequence (DNA): TGTGCCAGTAGTATTCCCGGCAGGGGGAGATCCTACGAGCAGTACTTC.

The rearrangement uses TRBV11-1 and TRBJ2-5; D is perhaps TRBD1 (6 bases). The V end was cut by 7 bases, the J end by 5 bases, with 14 bases between. The CDR3 length is 13 residues. Germline V gene data show CDR1 as SGHAT and CDR2 as FQDESV (reference sequence). The CDR3 protein is CASTPGQGETQYF. The CDR3 nucleotides are TGTGCCAGCACTCCCGGCCAGGGGGAGACCCAGTACTTC.

The CDR3 loop is CASSAGTAYNEQFF. The CDR3 nucleotides are TGTGCCAGCAGCGCCGGGACAGCATATAATGAGCAGTTCTTC. The gene calls are TRBV7-9 and TRBJ2-1; 7 bases agree with TRBD1. V lost 5 bases, J lost 7 bases, and 8 bases stayed unmatched. This CDR3 has 14 amino acids. Per the germline V gene, CDR1 is SEHNR and CDR2 is FQNEAQ (reference sequence).

The genes are TRBV5-5 and TRBJ1-5, with no clear D. Trimming stripped 0 bases from V and 7 bases from J, with 8 bases between. Germline V gives CDR1 SGHKS, CDR2 YYEKEE (reference sequence). This CDR3 contains 13 residues. Here the CDR3 reads CASSLAGIQPQHF. Written as DNA, the CDR3 is TGTGCCAGCAGCTTGGCGGGAATCCAGCCCCAGCATTTT.

The V and J genes are TRBV19 and TRBJ1-1; D gene unclear. Trimming took off 2 bases at V and 4 bases at J, with 17 bases between the two ends. The CDR3 contains 16 residues. Germline V gives CDR1 LNHDA, CDR2 SQIVND (reference sequence). CDR3 sequence: CASSILPTAVATEAFF. CDR3 in DNA: TGTGCCAGTAGTATACTCCCGACCGCCGTCGCCACTGAAGCTTTCTTT.

This rearrangement joins TRBV28 to TRBJ1-2; D ambiguous. CDR3 length: 13 amino acids. V lost 5 bases and J lost 8, with 15 bases in between. CDR1 is MDHEN and CDR2 is SYDVKM in the germline V gene. CDR3 coding DNA: TGTGCCAGCAGTCAGGATCCGTCGACGGGCTACACCTTC. Translated, it gives CASSQDPSTGYTF.

This clone was detected only a few times. The chain has TRBV20-1 and TRBJ1-1; the D is unclear. The germline V gene encodes CDR1 DFQATT and CDR2 SNEGSKA (reference sequence). The CDR3 contains 11 residues. V was pared by 1 base and J by 4 bases, with 4 bases between. DNA of the CDR3: TGCAGTGCTAGAGTAATCACTGAAGCTTTCTTT. Amino acids: CSARVITEAFF.

V usage is TRBV10-3 and J usage is TRBJ1-2, with 7 nucleotides matching TRBD1. Germline CDR1 ENHRY, CDR2 SYGVKD. V was pared by 10 bases and J by 5 bases, with 13 bases of the junction left unmatched. CDR3 size: 14 residues. The CDR3 spells CASGGTERGYGYTF. The CDR3 DNA is TGTGCCAGCGGGGGGACAGAGAGAGGATATGGCTACACCTTC.

The chain has TRBV6-1 and TRBJ2-3; D unresolved. The CDR3 is 10 amino acids. The V end was cut by 8 bases, the J end by 2 bases, with 2 bases between. Germline CDR1 MNHNS, CDR2 SASEGT. CDR3 sequence reads: CASATDTQYF. Written as DNA, the CDR3 is TGTGCCAGCGCCACAGATACGCAGTATTTT.

This clone was counted only a few times. The chain joins TRBV7-8 to TRBJ2-5; D is undetermined. Between the trimmed V and J ends, which lost 1 base and 4 bases, there was a span of 10 bases. The CDR3 contains 14 residues. From germline, CDR1 is SGHVS and CDR2 FQNEAQ. The DNA for the CDR3 is TGTGCCAGCAGCTTAGTCTCCGACCGAGAGACCCAGTACTTC. It encodes CASSLVSDRETQYF.